The present T cell receptor (beta chain) was sequenced within a study of cytomegalovirus exposure and HLA in healthy donors. Both 60 Vbeta primers and 13 Jbeta primers went into the PCR. Method: immunoSEQ multiplex PCR; TCRdb's copy keeps in-frame clones and lacks some. This table has more than 130,000 clones, roughly 79% appearing once. This CDR3 has 14 amino acids. The germline V gene has CDR1 SGHTA and CDR2 FQGNSA. J gave up 3 bases and V 7 bases, and 9 bases lay outside the gene matches. V and J are TRBV7-2 and TRBJ2-7, with TRBD1 matching over 7 bases. The clonotype comes from a male donor in good health and CMV-seronegative. The sequencing sample was made of PBMCs. CDR3 sequence reads: CASTKRTGLYEQYF. In nucleotides, the CDR3 is TGTGCCAGCACAAAAAGGACAGGACTCTACGAGCAGTACTTC. Together with reference TRBV7-2 and TRBJ2-7, the CDR3 gives the full variable domain: GAGVSQSPSNKVTEKGKDVELRCDPISGHTALYWYRQSLGQGLEFLIYFQGNSAPDKSGLPSDRFSAERTGGSVSTLTIQRTQQEDSAVYLCASTKRTGLYEQYFGPGTRLTVT.